The 20 T cell receptor beta chains reported below all come from one sample, sequenced in a study of T cell repertoires in cytomegalovirus infection. TCRdb passed the reads through MiXCR, listing each CDR3 protein once. The top ten clones hold roughly 18% of a sample with hundreds of thousands of distinct CDR3 sequences, approximately 24% of them seen once. Sequencing used CD8+ T cells from PBMCs. Receptor source: a human donor in good health (CMV status not recorded). Some clones in this sample may be carry-over from other donors' samples.

The J gene is TRBJ1-2, the V gene TRBV12-3 or TRBV12-4; D is perhaps TRBD1 (5 bases). The CDR3 is made up of 12 amino acids. V lost 5 bases and J 13 bases, leaving 17 bases between the germline ends. The DNA of the CDR3 is TGTGCCAGCAGTCCCGGGGCCTTAGGACCCACCTTC. Protein product: CASSPGALGPTF.

This clonotype was observed at least ten times. The rearrangement joins TRBV19 to TRBJ2-7, with D perhaps TRBD1 (5 bases). Germline V gene data show CDR1 as LNHDA and CDR2 as SQIVND (reference sequence). V was pared by 4 bases and J by 3 bases, with 10 bases between. The CDR3 consists of 13 residues. CDR3 sequence reads: CASSRQGDYEQYF. CDR3 DNA: TGTGCCAGTAGTAGGCAGGGTGACTACGAGCAGTACTTC.

The chain employs TRBV4-1 and TRBJ2-1, with D unclear. This CDR3 is 14 amino acids long. Trimming removed 1 base at V and 8 bases at J, with 12 bases between. CDR1 is MGHRA and CDR2 is YSYEKL in the germline V gene. This CDR3 is CASSQGEGWDEQFF. In nucleotides, the CDR3 is TGCGCCAGCAGCCAAGGTGAAGGGTGGGATGAGCAGTTCTTC.

V gene TRBV29-1 combines with J gene TRBJ1-4, with unresolved D. The ends were cut back, 4 bases at V and 6 bases at J, with 6 bases in the middle. The CDR3 extends over 11 amino acids. Germline V lookup: CDR1 SQVTM, CDR2 ANQGSEA. The DNA for the CDR3 is TGCAGCGTTGCATATGATGAAAAACTGTTTTTT. It specifies CSVAYDEKLFF.

This clonotype was seen repeatedly, ten times or more. V and J are TRBV2 and TRBJ2-7, with TRBD1 matching 8 bases. The V gene end was trimmed by 4 bases and the J gene end by 5 bases; junction bases not matched to a gene: 10. Germline CDR1 reads SNHLY; CDR2 reads FYNNEI. The CDR3 has 15 amino acids. CDR3 sequence (DNA): TGTGCCAGCAGTGTGTTAGGAGGACAGGGCGACGAGCAGTACTTC. Translation gives CASSVLGGQGDEQYF. The full variable domain, rest sourced from reference TRBV2 and TRBJ2-7, is EPEVTQTPSHQVTQMGQEVILRCVPISNHLYFYWYRQILGQKVEFLVSFYNNEISEKSEIFDDQFSVERPDGSNFTLKIRSTKLEDSAMYFCASSVLGGQGDEQYFGPGTRLTVT.

The V gene is TRBV6-1, the J gene TRBJ1-2, with D uncertain. The germline CDR1 and CDR2 sequences are MNHNS and SASEGT. This CDR3 comprises 13 residues. V shed 10 bases and J shed 1 base, with 13 bases lying between them. DNA for the CDR3: TGTGCCACCTGGGATCCCTTTAACTATGGCTACACCTTC. Amino acids: CATWDPFNYGYTF.

The rearrangement uses TRBV29-1 and TRBJ1-1, with no clear D. This CDR3 is built from 12 residues. Trimming shortened V by 6 bases and J by 4 bases, and 12 bases separated the two germline ends. CDR1 SQVTM and CDR2 ANQGSEA come from the germline V gene. The chain's CDR3 is CSVGPWGTEAFF. CDR3 nucleotides: TGCAGCGTCGGGCCCTGGGGCACTGAAGCTTTCTTT. The variable domain in full, completed from reference TRBV29-1 and TRBJ1-1, reads SAVISQKPSRDICQRGTSLTIQCQVDSQVTMMFWYRQQPGQSLTLIATANQGSEATYESGFVIDKFPISRPNLTFSTLTVSNMSPEDSSIYLCSVGPWGTEAFFGQGTRLTVV.

This sequence joins TRBV29-1 and TRBJ2-1, with D perhaps TRBD2 (5 bases). CDR3 length: 16 amino acids. Trimming cost V 3 bases and J 4 bases, with 19 bases left between them. From germline, CDR1 is SQVTM and CDR2 ANQGSEA. In DNA form, the CDR3 reads TGCAGCGTTGAGGAGCCAGGTGGAACTAGGTACAATGAGCAGTTCTTC. Amino acids: CSVEEPGGTRYNEQFF.

This clonotype was detected only a few times. The rearrangement joins TRBV6-5 to TRBJ1-6, with 9 bases that match TRBD1. The junction had 7 bases not matched to a gene; V was cut back by 6 bases and J by 7 bases. Germline V gene data show CDR1 as MNHEY and CDR2 as SVGAGI. The CDR3 length is 15 residues. DNA for the CDR3: TGTGCCAGCAGAACCCAGGGACAGGGCAATTCACCCCTCCACTTT. It codes for CASRTQGQGNSPLHF.

V gene TRBV2 combines with J gene TRBJ2-1; 14 bases are a match to TRBD2. With 6 bases clipped from V and 12 bases from J, the junction kept 10 bases outside the gene matches. The CDR3 covers 15 residues. The germline CDR1 and CDR2 sequences are SNHLY and FYNNEI. CDR3 region: CASRATSGGASGQFF. CDR3 bases: TGTGCCAGCAGGGCGACTAGCGGGGGGGCCTCGGGGCAGTTCTTC.

The chain is built from TRBV29-1 and TRBJ1-2, with D tentatively TRBD1 (5 bases). The CDR3 contains 13 residues. The germline V gene has CDR1 SQVTM and CDR2 ANQGSEA. V shed 3 bases and J shed 6 bases, with 14 bases lying between them. DNA of the CDR3: TGCAGCGTTGATCCAGGGCTATGGGATGGCTACACCTTC. It codes for CSVDPGLWDGYTF.

This clonotype appeared many times. An end of the junction differs from the germline gene, which may be a read error. The CDR3 nucleotides are TGCGCCAGCAGCTTGGCTCTGTACAATGAGCAGTTCTTC. Translated, it gives CASSLALYNEQFF. This sequence joins TRBV7-2 and TRBJ2-1; D unclear. Germline lookup yields CDR1 SGHTA and CDR2 FQGNSA. This CDR3 comprises 13 residues.

In its sample, this clonotype was seen a few times. The CDR3 bases are TGTGCCAGCAGCCAAGCGTATGGCAACGGGAACACTGAAGCTTTCTTT. Translating gives CASSQAYGNGNTEAFF. The chain joins TRBV3-1 to TRBJ1-1; unclear D gene. V gave up 1 base and J gave up 1 base, with 13 bases separating them. From germline, CDR1 is LGHDT and CDR2 YNNKEL (reference sequence). The CDR3 spans 16 residues. The full variable domain, in which reference TRBV3-1 and TRBJ1-1 provide the parts outside the CDR3, is DTAVSQTPKYLVTQMGNDKSIKCEQNLGHDTMYWYKQDSKKFLKIMFSYNNKELIINETVPNRFSPKSPDKAHLNLHINSLELGDSAVYFCASSQAYGNGNTEAFFGQGTRLTVV.

This clonotype was recorded a few times. The CDR3: CASSLETIDPNPANYGYTF. Here the CDR3 DNA reads TGTGCCAGCAGCTTAGAGACGATAGACCCGAACCCAGCTAACTATGGCTACACCTTC. The V gene is TRBV11-2, the J gene TRBJ1-2, with D hard to call. CDR1 and CDR2 (germline): SGHAT, FQNNGV. Trimming stripped 0 bases from V and 0 bases from J, with 20 bases between. The CDR3 is 19 residues long.

The V call is TRBV5-5, the J call TRBJ2-7; D may match TRBD1 or TRBD2 (6 bases each). The CDR3 is 14 residues long. V lost 2 bases to trimming and J lost 3 bases, with 12 bases between them. CDR1 is SGHKS, CDR2 YYEKEE, per germline (reference sequence). The CDR3 DNA is TGTGCCAGCAGCTTAGGGGGGCCCCTCTACGAGCAGTACTTC. It encodes CASSLGGPLYEQYF.

This clonotype was seen many times. This sequence joins TRBV7-9 and TRBJ2-5; TRBD1 matches 7 bases. The CDR3 is made up of 14 amino acids. Trimming at V came to 3 bases and at J to 0 bases, leaving 1 base not matched to a gene. Germline V gene sequence: CDR1 SEHNR, CDR2 FQNEAQ (reference sequence). The CDR3 loop is CASSLDRYQETQYF. CDR3 nucleotide sequence: TGTGCCAGCAGCTTGGACAGGTACCAAGAGACCCAGTACTTC. The variable domain in full, completed from reference TRBV7-9 and TRBJ2-5, reads DTGVSQNPRHKITKRGQNVTFRCDPISEHNRLYWYRQTLGQGPEFLTYFQNEAQLEKSRLLSDRFSAERPKGSFSTLEIQRTEQGDSAMYLCASSLDRYQETQYFGPGTRLLVL.

This clonotype was seen only a few times. CDR3 coding DNA: TGTGCCAGCAGCCACAGACAGGAGTACTATGGCTACACCTTC. The encoded protein is CASSHRQEYYGYTF. The chain employs TRBV7-2 and TRBJ1-2; perhaps TRBD1 as D (6 bases). Germline V gene lookup returns CDR1 SGHTA and CDR2 FQGNSA. The CDR3 contains 14 residues. Trimming took 5 bases from V and 3 from J, leaving 13 bases between them.

In its sample, this clonotype was seen once. The chain joins TRBV25-1 to TRBJ2-2; D is undetermined. Germline CDR1 and CDR2: MGHDK and SYGVNS. The CDR3 has 16 amino acids. With 1 base removed from V and 0 bases from J, the gap between germline ends came to 9 bases. CDR3 nucleotide sequence: TGTGCCAGCAGTGAATCGTGGATGGCGAACACCGGGGAGCTGTTTTTT. Protein product: CASSESWMANTGELFF.

The gene calls are TRBV24-1 and TRBJ1-2; possible D gene TRBD1, 5 bases. V gave up 8 bases and J gave up 8 bases, with 11 bases separating them. Germline CDR1 and CDR2: KGHDR and SFDVKD. The CDR3 has 11 residues. The DNA for the CDR3 is TGTGCCACCACATCAGCAGGGGGCTACACCTTC. This translates into CATTSAGGYTF.

V is TRBV2 and J is TRBJ2-3; TRBD1 or TRBD2 may be the D gene (5 bases each). The germline V and J ends were trimmed by 6 bases and 2 bases, with 12 bases remaining between them. The CDR3 extends over 14 amino acids. CDR1 and CDR2 from the germline V gene are SNHLY and FYNNEI. CDR3 sequence reads: CASSEGPNTDTQYF. CDR3 bases: TGTGCCAGCAGCGAGGGGCCGAACACAGATACGCAGTATTTT.